This T cell receptor (beta chain) was identified in a study of blood T cell repertoires in COVID-19. TCRdb's table, derived via immunoSEQ multiplex PCR, lists solely in-frame clones and lacks some. The top ten clones hold approximately 7% of a sample with 160,000 or so clones, 88% of them seen once. In Cohort 3, a recovered donor had either two negative PCRs, clearance, or symptom resolution. Trimming took 5 bases from V and 2 from J; bases not matched to a gene: 11. This CDR3 is built from 17 residues. Germline CDR1 reads SGHVS; CDR2 reads FQNEAQ. V usage is TRBV7-8 and J usage is TRBJ2-7, with 11 positions matching TRBD2. The sequencing input was PBMCs or T cells enriched from blood (not recorded which). The sequence was collected from a woman aged 50 to 60 who had recovered from COVID-19. The CDR3 DNA sequence: TGTGCCAGCAGCAGAACCGGGACTAGCGGAGCTGCCTACGAGCAGTACTTC. This translates into CASSRTGTSGAAYEQYF.